These T cell receptor beta chains were read from a single sample in a study. A single record per CDR3 protein comes from TCRdb applying MiXCR to the 5' RACE reads. Of tens of thousands of distinct CDR3 sequences listed, approximately 24% are singletons. Input material: tumor-infiltrating naive CD4+ T cells sorted from the breast tumor. These receptors originate from a female donor with breast cancer. Each CDR3 is given with its conserved first and last residue. D genes are given only for firm matches. Only part of the rows carry a size: once, few, many, or a class if the clone is expanded.

V gene: TRBV18
clone size: many
D gene: .
J gene: TRBJ1-3
CDR3 protein: CASSTYSDSGNTIYF
CDR3 DNA: TGTGCCAGCTCAACATACAGTGACTCTGGAAACACCATATATTTT

V gene: TRBV7-9
clone size: .
D gene: .
J gene: TRBJ1-4
CDR3 protein: CANSDLRVNEKLFF
CDR3 DNA: TGTGCCAACTCCGACTTAAGGGTGAACGAAAAACTGTTTTTT

V gene: TRBV2
clone size: few
D gene: .
J gene: TRBJ1-1
CDR3 protein: CASSEGTVNTEAFF
CDR3 DNA: TGTGCCAGCAGTGAAGGTACGGTGAACACTGAAGCTTTCTTT

V gene: TRBV2
clone size: few
D gene: .
J gene: TRBJ1-6
CDR3 protein: CASRVPGSPLHF
CDR3 DNA: TGTGCCAGCAGAGTCCCGGGGTCACCCCTCCACTTT

V gene: TRBV29-1
clone size: many
D gene: .
J gene: TRBJ2-7
CDR3 protein: CSVASQTTNYEQYF
CDR3 DNA: TGCAGCGTTGCGTCCCAGACAACCAACTACGAGCAGTACTTC

V gene: TRBV12-3/TRBV12-4
clone size: .
D gene: .
J gene: TRBJ1-5
CDR3 protein: CASSLDRGDQPQHF
CDR3 DNA: TGTGCCAGCAGTTTAGATAGGGGAGATCAGCCCCAGCATTTT

V gene: TRBV15
clone size: .
D gene: TRBD1
J gene: TRBJ1-5
CDR3 protein: CATSRGDRGDNQPQHF
CDR3 DNA: TGTGCCACCAGCAGAGGGGACAGGGGAGACAATCAGCCCCAGCATTTT

V gene: TRBV7-9
clone size: few
D gene: TRBD2
J gene: TRBJ2-1
CDR3 protein: CAIPLGGPTPGLAGVSPYNEQFF
CDR3 DNA: TGTGCCATCCCCCTGGGGGGACCTACTCCGGGACTAGCGGGAGTTAGCCCCTACAATGAGCAGTTCTTC

V gene: TRBV5-1
clone size: many
D gene: .
J gene: TRBJ2-1
CDR3 protein: CASSGRGSYNEQFF
CDR3 DNA: TGCGCCAGCAGCGGCAGGGGTTCCTACAATGAGCAGTTCTTC

V gene: TRBV20-1
clone size: few
D gene: TRBD1
J gene: TRBJ1-4
CDR3 protein: CSAFHLTGAFNEKLFF
CDR3 DNA: TGCAGTGCTTTCCACCTTACAGGGGCATTTAATGAAAAACTGTTTTTT

V gene: TRBV7-9
clone size: .
D gene: .
J gene: TRBJ1-4
CDR3 protein: CASSAPGRAHLLATNEKLFF
CDR3 DNA: TGTGCCAGCAGCGCCCCGGGTAGGGCTCACCTTCTTGCAACTAATGAAAAACTGTTTTTT

V gene: TRBV11-3
clone size: .
D gene: .
J gene: TRBJ1-1
CDR3 protein: CASSLAGTFSMNTEAFF
CDR3 DNA: TGTGCCAGCAGCTTGGCAGGGACCTTTTCAATGAACACTGAAGCTTTCTTT

V gene: TRBV7-3
clone size: .
D gene: TRBD1
J gene: TRBJ1-1
CDR3 protein: CASSQGQGMNTEAFF
CDR3 DNA: TGTGCCAGCAGCCAGGGACAGGGAATGAACACTGAAGCTTTCTTT

V gene: TRBV4-1
clone size: few
D gene: .
J gene: TRBJ1-3
CDR3 protein: CASSQWWTGNTIYF
CDR3 DNA: TGCGCCAGCAGCCAATGGTGGACTGGAAACACCATATATTTT

V gene: TRBV12-3/TRBV12-4
clone size: many
D gene: .
J gene: TRBJ2-5
CDR3 protein: CASSLRTAQETQYF
CDR3 DNA: TGTGCCAGCAGTTTACGTACAGCTCAAGAGACCCAGTACTTC

V gene: TRBV20-1
clone size: few
D gene: .
J gene: TRBJ2-5
CDR3 protein: CSARPSYQETQYF
CDR3 DNA: TGCAGTGCTAGACCCTCTTACCAAGAGACCCAGTACTTC

V gene: TRBV5-4
clone size: .
D gene: .
J gene: TRBJ2-3
CDR3 protein: CASSFQGTDTQYF
CDR3 DNA: TGTGCCAGCAGCTTCCAGGGGACAGATACGCAGTATTTT

V gene: TRBV4-1
clone size: .
D gene: TRBD1
J gene: TRBJ1-4
CDR3 protein: CASSQRTGVEKLFF
CDR3 DNA: TGCGCCAGCAGCCAAAGGACAGGCGTGGAAAAACTGTTTTTT

V gene: TRBV5-1
clone size: .
D gene: .
J gene: TRBJ2-3
CDR3 protein: CASSASGGGDTQYF
CDR3 DNA: TGCGCCAGCAGCGCGAGCGGCGGAGGAGATACGCAGTATTTT

V gene: TRBV29-1
clone size: many
D gene: .
J gene: TRBJ1-3
CDR3 protein: CSVVGRVENTIYF
CDR3 DNA: TGCAGCGTTGTCGGCAGGGTCGAAAACACCATATATTTT

V gene: TRBV7-2
clone size: .
D gene: TRBD2
J gene: TRBJ2-7
CDR3 protein: CASSLEPLGRGGSYEQYF
CDR3 DNA: TGTGCCAGCAGCTTAGAACCTCTGGGACGGGGAGGGTCCTACGAGCAGTACTTC

V gene: TRBV20-1
clone size: .
D gene: TRBD2
J gene: TRBJ2-1
CDR3 protein: CSATTSAIGRDEQFF
CDR3 DNA: TGCAGTGCTACCACTAGCGCAATAGGTAGAGATGAGCAGTTCTTC

V gene: TRBV6-2/TRBV6-3
clone size: many
D gene: TRBD1
J gene: TRBJ1-5
CDR3 protein: CASSYTRRGRVSNQPQHF
CDR3 DNA: TGTGCCAGCAGTTACACGCGCAGGGGGCGAGTGAGCAATCAGCCCCAGCATTTT

V gene: TRBV12-3/TRBV12-4
clone size: few
D gene: .
J gene: TRBJ2-1
CDR3 protein: CASSPNWWGQRKHNEQFF
CDR3 DNA: TGTGCCAGCAGCCCAAATTGGTGGGGCCAGCGGAAACACAATGAGCAGTTCTTC

V gene: TRBV9
clone size: .
D gene: TRBD2
J gene: TRBJ2-3
CDR3 protein: CASSVRLAETDTQYF
CDR3 DNA: TGTGCCAGCAGCGTTAGACTAGCGGAGACAGATACGCAGTATTTT

V gene: TRBV5-1
clone size: few
D gene: .
J gene: TRBJ2-5
CDR3 protein: CASSLAVSGSQETQYF
CDR3 DNA: TGCGCCAGCAGCTTGGCAGTAAGCGGGTCCCAAGAGACCCAGTACTTC

V gene: TRBV28
clone size: few
D gene: .
J gene: TRBJ2-7
CDR3 protein: CASTLSGSYEQYF
CDR3 DNA: TGTGCCAGCACACTCTCGGGCTCCTACGAGCAGTACTTC

V gene: TRBV7-9
clone size: few
D gene: .
J gene: TRBJ2-7
CDR3 protein: CASGSRGTYEQYF
CDR3 DNA: TGTGCCAGCGGCTCGCGTGGTACATACGAGCAGTACTTC

V gene: TRBV28
clone size: .
D gene: .
J gene: TRBJ2-7
CDR3 protein: CASSLGDEQYF
CDR3 DNA: TGTGCCAGCAGTTTAGGGGACGAGCAGTACTTC

V gene: TRBV9
clone size: few
D gene: TRBD1
J gene: TRBJ2-6
CDR3 protein: CASSVGLPDRGRSGANVLTF
CDR3 DNA: TGTGCCAGCAGCGTAGGACTACCGGACAGGGGGAGGTCTGGGGCCAACGTCCTGACTTTC

V gene: TRBV20-1
clone size: .
D gene: TRBD2
J gene: TRBJ2-1
CDR3 protein: CSAPETSPGGDEQFF
CDR3 DNA: TGCAGTGCTCCCGAGACTAGCCCCGGCGGCGATGAGCAGTTCTTC

V gene: TRBV5-1
clone size: many
D gene: .
J gene: TRBJ2-5
CDR3 protein: CASSQDLNNKETQYF
CDR3 DNA: TGCGCCAGCAGCCAGGACTTAAACAACAAAGAGACCCAGTACTTC

V gene: TRBV2
clone size: .
D gene: .
J gene: TRBJ1-1
CDR3 protein: CASSGRQVNTEAFF
CDR3 DNA: TGTGCCAGCAGTGGTCGGCAGGTGAACACTGAAGCTTTCTTT

V gene: TRBV5-8
clone size: once
D gene: TRBD2
J gene: TRBJ2-1
CDR3 protein: CASSYPSLADNEQFF
CDR3 DNA: TGTGCCAGCAGTTACCCTAGTCTAGCGGACAATGAGCAGTTCTTC

V gene: TRBV29-1
clone size: few
D gene: .
J gene: TRBJ2-3
CDR3 protein: CSVSGTTFADTQYF
CDR3 DNA: TGCAGCGTCTCCGGGACCACGTTCGCAGATACGCAGTATTTT

V gene: TRBV5-6
clone size: few
D gene: TRBD2
J gene: TRBJ2-1
CDR3 protein: CASSLIPRGSYNEQFF
CDR3 DNA: TGTGCCAGCAGCTTGATTCCGCGGGGGAGCTACAATGAGCAGTTCTTC